The rows below give T cell receptor beta chains drawn from one sample of a study of T cell responses to AZD1222 COVID-19 vaccine. Libraries were prepared by immunoSEQ multiplex PCR; TCRdb keeps only in-frame clonotypes and omits some of them. The data contain roughly 150,000 clones, 70% to 90% of them singletons. The sample was peripheral blood, taken 28 days after the second AZD1222 dose. The receptors originated from an adult who received the AZD1222 COVID-19 vaccine. The CDR3 runs from the conserved cysteine through the conserved F or W. The D gene is left open where the match is weak. Size is stated for part of the rows, as once, few or many counts, or as a class when the clone is expanded.

v_gene: TRBV7-8; j_gene: TRBJ1-1; d_gene: -; abundance: -; CDR3nt: TGTGCCAGCAGCTTAGGTGACAGTGGCCCTGAAGCTTTCTTT; CDR3aa: CASSLGDSGPEAFF
v_gene: TRBV10-3; j_gene: TRBJ2-7; d_gene: TRBD1; abundance: -; CDR3nt: TGTGCCATCAGAGACCGGGACAGGGGGTCCTACGAGCAGTACTTC; CDR3aa: CAIRDRDRGSYEQYF
v_gene: TRBV18; j_gene: TRBJ2-4; d_gene: TRBD1; abundance: -; CDR3nt: TGTGCCAGCTCACCAAGGGACAGCCCCAGGACCAAAAACATTCAGTACTTC; CDR3aa: CASSPRDSPRTKNIQYF
v_gene: TRBV6-5; j_gene: TRBJ2-7; d_gene: TRBD1; abundance: -; CDR3nt: TGTGCCAGCAGTCGTTTTATGACAGGGGCCAACGAGCAGTACTTC; CDR3aa: CASSRFMTGANEQYF
v_gene: TRBV9; j_gene: TRBJ1-1; d_gene: TRBD1; abundance: -; CDR3nt: TGTGCCAGCAGCTTACGGACAGGGCAGGGCACTGAAGCTTTCTTT; CDR3aa: CASSLRTGQGTEAFF
v_gene: TRBV2; j_gene: TRBJ2-5; d_gene: -; abundance: -; CDR3nt: TGTGCCAGCAGTGAACAGATAGATAAAGAGACCCAGTACTTC; CDR3aa: CASSEQIDKETQYF
v_gene: TRBV4-2; j_gene: TRBJ2-1; d_gene: -; abundance: -; CDR3nt: TGTGCCAGCAGCCAAGATCTGGGCCCTCTGTGGGAGCAGTTCTTC; CDR3aa: CASSQDLGPLWEQFF
v_gene: TRBV9; j_gene: TRBJ1-1; d_gene: -; abundance: -; CDR3nt: TGTGCCAGCAGCGTAGACGGGCAGGGAAGCACTGAAGCTTTCTTT; CDR3aa: CASSVDGQGSTEAFF
v_gene: TRBV6-5; j_gene: TRBJ2-7; d_gene: -; abundance: few; CDR3nt: TGTGCCAGCAGCCGACCCGGATACGAGCAGTACTTC; CDR3aa: CASSRPGYEQYF
v_gene: TRBV4-2; j_gene: TRBJ2-7; d_gene: -; abundance: -; CDR3nt: TGTGCCAGCAGCCAAGATGCCACAACGCGGGGAACCTACGAGCAGTACTTC; CDR3aa: CASSQDATTRGTYEQYF
v_gene: TRBV19; j_gene: TRBJ1-2; d_gene: -; abundance: -; CDR3nt: TGTGCCAGTAGTCGACCCGTGAGGGGGTATGGCTACACCTTC; CDR3aa: CASSRPVRGYGYTF
v_gene: TRBV15; j_gene: TRBJ1-5; d_gene: -; abundance: -; CDR3nt: TGTGCCACCAGCAGAGATTTGGGAGTCAACCAGCCCCAGCATTTT; CDR3aa: CATSRDLGVNQPQHF
v_gene: TRBV9; j_gene: TRBJ1-2; d_gene: -; abundance: -; CDR3nt: TGTGCCAGCTGGGCGGGGGAGGCAGGGGACAATGGCTACACCTTC; CDR3aa: CASWAGEAGDNGYTF
v_gene: TRBV19; j_gene: TRBJ1-1; d_gene: -; abundance: -; CDR3nt: TGTGCCAGTAATCAGGGATTCGGCACTGAAGCTTTCTTT; CDR3aa: CASNQGFGTEAFF